This record concerns one T cell receptor beta chain sequence. Its antigen is not identified. Method: immunoSEQ multiplex PCR; TCRdb's copy keeps in-frame clones and lacks some. The table records over 1.5 million clones, about 98% of them present only once. The V end was cut by 3 bases, the J end by 3 bases, with 11 bases between. The CDR3 totals 13 residues. Germline V CDR1 and CDR2: SQVTM, ANQGSEA. The data are from a study of shared clonotypes between healthy human individuals. Study observations and caveats: Only blood underwent sampling, and tissue repertoires likely differ.

The source is a man aged 25-45 years in good health. The chain links TRBV29-1 to TRBJ1-1; no clear D. What was sequenced was naive CD4+ T cells sorted from blood. Subset denoted: CD45RA+ positively selected. DNA of the CDR3: TGCAGCGTTGAGAAAGGTCAGGACACTGAAGCTTTCTTT. Protein: CSVEKGQDTEAFF. Full variable domain (rest looked up from reference TRBV29-1 and TRBJ1-1): SAVISQKPSRDICQRGTSLTIQCQVDSQVTMMFWYRQQPGQSLTLIATANQGSEATYESGFVIDKFPISRPNLTFSTLTVSNMSPEDSSIYLCSVEKGQDTEAFFGQGTRLTVV.